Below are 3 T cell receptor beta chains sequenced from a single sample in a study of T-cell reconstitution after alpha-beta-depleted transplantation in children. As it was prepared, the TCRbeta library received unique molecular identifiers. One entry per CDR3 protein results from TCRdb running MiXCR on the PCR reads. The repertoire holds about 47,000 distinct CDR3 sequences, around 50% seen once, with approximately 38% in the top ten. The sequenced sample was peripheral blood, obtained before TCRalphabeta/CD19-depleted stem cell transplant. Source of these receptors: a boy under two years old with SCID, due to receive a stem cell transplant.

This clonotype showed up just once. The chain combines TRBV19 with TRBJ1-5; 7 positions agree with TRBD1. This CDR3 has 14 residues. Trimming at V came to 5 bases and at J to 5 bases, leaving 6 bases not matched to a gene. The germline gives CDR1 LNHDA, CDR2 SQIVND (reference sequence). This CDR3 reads CASSQRQGYQPQHF. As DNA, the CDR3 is TGTGCCAGTAGTCAACGACAGGGCTATCAGCCCCAGCATTTT.

The DNA for the CDR3 is TGCGCCAGCAGCCCCAGGACTAGCGGGGGACCAGATACGCAGTATTTT. Encoded protein: CASSPRTSGGPDTQYF. V gene TRBV5-1 combines with J gene TRBJ2-3; 13 positions agree with TRBD2. This CDR3 region has 16 residues. CDR1 SGHRS and CDR2 YFSETQ come from the germline V gene. The J segment lost 4 bases and the V segment lost 4 bases, leaving 6 bases of the junction unmatched.

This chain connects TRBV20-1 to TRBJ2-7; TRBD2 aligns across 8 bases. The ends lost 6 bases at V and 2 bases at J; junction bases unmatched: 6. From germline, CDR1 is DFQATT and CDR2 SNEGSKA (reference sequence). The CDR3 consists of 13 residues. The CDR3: CSAPAGRAYEQYF. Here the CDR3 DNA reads TGCAGTGCCCCGGCCGGGAGGGCCTACGAGCAGTACTTC.